Listed below are T cell receptor beta chains from one sample, sequenced in a study of T cell repertoires in cytomegalovirus infection. One entry per CDR3 protein results from TCRdb running MiXCR on the reads. The sample lists some 300,000 distinct CDR3 sequences, around 9.1% occurring once. What was sequenced was PBMCs. The receptors were gathered from a human donor in good health (CMV status not recorded). Some clones in this sample may be carry-over from other donors' samples. Both conserved end residues are part of each CDR3. Each record gives: J gene, V gene, CDR3 protein.

TRBJ2-3 TRBV4-3 CASSQDYRTDTQYF
TRBJ2-2 TRBV10-2 CASRRGVNTGELFF
TRBJ1-2 TRBV6-5 CASSYPDSNGYTF
TRBJ2-3 TRBV7-9 CASSFRRGSTDTQYF
TRBJ1-1 TRBV5-6 CASSFTGRRTEAFF
TRBJ1-4 TRBV2 CASSEWGYQKLFF
TRBJ1-6 TRBV6-5 CASSYGTPSSPLHF
TRBJ2-2 TRBV28 CASSLLDIAGGPNTGELFF
TRBJ2-2 TRBV7-2 CASSYIAGGLTGELFF
TRBJ2-2 TRBV5-5 CASSSTGLDGELFF
TRBJ2-1 TRBV2 CASSARGSVQNEQFF
TRBJ2-1 TRBV7-2 CASVPGQRNEQFF
TRBJ2-5 TRBV14 CASSQVTWDRPETQYF
TRBJ1-1 TRBV29-1 CSVKSGGANTEAFF
TRBJ2-7 TRBV7-8 CASTPPDRTYEQYF
TRBJ2-2 TRBV6-2/TRBV6-3 CASSYGNGELFF
TRBJ1-2 TRBV3-1 CASSQVGGGYRHYGYTF
TRBJ2-3 TRBV20-1 CSATRTETDTQYF
TRBJ1-2 TRBV29-1 CSVRGGYYGYTF
TRBJ1-1 TRBV28 CASGLDMSGSEAFF
TRBJ2-2 TRBV2 CASNQQGTGELFF
TRBJ2-1 TRBV20-1 CSATKGGGVNEQFF
TRBJ2-1 TRBV2 CASSSFGKGPGEQFF
TRBJ1-1 TRBV28 CASSLPGQRNTEAFF
TRBJ2-7 TRBV29-1 CSVGGAGRGRNEQYF
TRBJ1-1 TRBV29-1 CSAPAREWDTEAFF
TRBJ2-2 TRBV12-3/TRBV12-4 CASSAEQPNLTGELFF
TRBJ2-1 TRBV12-5 CASGPPDYEQFF
TRBJ2-5 TRBV15 CATSRFNRVETQYF
TRBJ1-6 TRBV5-1 CASSLRAGKDSPLHF
TRBJ1-2 TRBV6-1 CASSRGDGYTF
TRBJ2-3 TRBV6-2/TRBV6-3 CASGRERGAGDTQYF
TRBJ2-5 TRBV5-6 CASSGTGGRETQYF
TRBJ2-1 TRBV12-3/TRBV12-4 CASSFRFVEQFF
TRBJ2-5 TRBV12-3/TRBV12-4 CASTDRGVETQYF
TRBJ1-6 TRBV28 CASIWAGPNSPLHF
TRBJ2-1 TRBV5-6 CASSSLRGWVHDEQFF
TRBJ1-2 TRBV29-1 CSVLLGRTEGYTF
TRBJ2-2 TRBV7-2 CASRLRPGRTGELFF
TRBJ2-1 TRBV7-9 CASSSVGAPESNEQFF
TRBJ1-1 TRBV20-1 CSARGGGGNTEAFF
TRBJ2-2 TRBV29-1 CSVETVDPPSYTGELFF
TRBJ2-1 TRBV7-9 CASSHRDRPYNEQFF
TRBJ1-3 TRBV12-3/TRBV12-4 CASSLSSGARTIYF
TRBJ2-7 TRBV5-1 CASSRDRTYEQYF
TRBJ1-1 TRBV2 CASGPQGLTEAFF
TRBJ1-1 TRBV6-5 CASSHRTGWDTEAFF
TRBJ1-1 TRBV20-1 CSARGYENTEAFF
TRBJ1-1 TRBV5-1 CASSFSGTVNTEAFF